This TCR beta chain was found in a study of blood T cell repertoires in COVID-19. At the level of the study: From the United States, Italy and Spain came samples of acute and convalescent COVID-19. T cells, B-cell-depleted T cells, or PBMCs supplied cDNA or gDNA.

The CDR3 totals 13 residues. V gave up 6 bases and J gave up 5 bases, with 10 bases separating them. The germline gives CDR1 LGHDT, CDR2 YNNKEL (reference sequence). In the original workflow: How many nucleated cells were present was estimated from reference gene primer amplification. This table comes from immunoSEQ multiplex PCR, and its TCRdb copy is limited to in-frame clones, with some not included. The DNA was the basis for D and trimming; V, J and clone size are from that table. The sample yields about 85,000 clones, under 85% seen once. This TCR was recovered from a man between 65 and 85 years old with acute or convalescent COVID-19. The rearrangement uses TRBV3-1 (or the pseudogene TRBV3-2) and TRBJ2-2; possible D gene TRBD1, 6 bases. Material: peripheral blood. DNA of the CDR3: TGTGCCAGCAGGCGCACAGGGACCGGGGAGCTGTTTTTT. This codes for CASRRTGTGELFF.